The rows below give T cell receptor beta chains drawn from one sample of a study of shared clonotypes between healthy human individuals. Clones were sequenced by immunoSEQ multiplex PCR, and TCRdb holds only the in-frame ones, with some missing. This table holds over 2,000,000 clones, approximately 92% found once. The specimen was naive CD8+ T cells from PBMCs. The receptor source for this set is a man aged 18 to 30 in good health. Some clones in this sample may be carry-over from other donors' samples. Both conserved end residues are part of each CDR3. D genes are given only for firm matches. Only part of the rows carry a size: once, few, many, or a class if the clone is expanded.

j_call	v_call	clone_size	d_call	cdr3_nt	cdr3_aa
TRBJ2-7	TRBV27	.	.	TGTGCCAGCAGTTTTGGGAATCGGTACGAGCAGTACTTC	CASSFGNRYEQYF
TRBJ2-7	TRBV7-9	.	.	TGTGCCAGCAGCCCCGGGAGTGCCATCAACCCCTACGAGCAGTACTTC	CASSPGSAINPYEQYF
TRBJ2-7	TRBV19	.	TRBD1	TGTGCCAGTAGTCTGGGACAGGGAACCGAGCAGTACTTC	CASSLGQGTEQYF
TRBJ2-2	TRBV29-1	.	.	TGCAGCGTTGAAATTAGGGGACTTTTCGGGGAGCTGTTTTTT	CSVEIRGLFGELFF
TRBJ2-7	TRBV7-2	.	TRBD1	TGTGCCAGCAGCCCCCGCGGACAGGGGGTCTACGAGCAGTACTTC	CASSPRGQGVYEQYF
TRBJ2-2	TRBV19	.	.	TGTGCCAGTAGTATCTGGGCAGGGAAGGGTCACGGGGAGCTGTTTTTT	CASSIWAGKGHGELFF
TRBJ2-7	TRBV19	.	.	TGTGCCAGTAGTTACCGAATTAGCTACGAGCAGTACTTC	CASSYRISYEQYF
TRBJ2-2	TRBV7-9	.	TRBD2	TGTGCCAGCAGCCACACTAGCGGGAGCGGTGGCGGGGAGCTGTTTTTT	CASSHTSGSGGGELFF
TRBJ2-1	TRBV27	.	.	TGTGCCAGCAGTTTTGGAGGGCCAGGAAACTACAATGAGCAGTTCTTC	CASSFGGPGNYNEQFF
TRBJ1-5	TRBV27	.	.	TGTGCCAGCAGTTTACGTGGACGGGATCAGCCCCAGCATTTT	CASSLRGRDQPQHF
TRBJ2-2	TRBV6-5	.	.	TGTGCCAGCAGTTATGGAGGGTCGTTCACCGGGGAGCTGTTTTTT	CASSYGGSFTGELFF
TRBJ1-2	TRBV9	.	TRBD1	TGTGCCAGCAGCGCCATGGGACAGGGAATTCCGGATGGCTATGGCTACACCTTC	CASSAMGQGIPDGYGYTF
TRBJ2-5	TRBV7-9	.	.	TGTGCCAGCAGCCCTCGGACGGATCAAGAGACCCAGTACTTC	CASSPRTDQETQYF
TRBJ2-1	TRBV4-2	.	TRBD2	TGTGCCAGCAGCCAAAAAGACGGGAGGGGTAAGCAGTTCTTC	CASSQKDGRGKQFF
TRBJ2-6	TRBV29-1	.	.	TGCAGCGTCGTAGGGGAGGCTGGGGCCAACGTCCTGACTTTC	CSVVGEAGANVLTF
TRBJ2-1	TRBV5-4	.	.	TGTGCCAGCAGCAAGGACAGCAATGAGCAGTTCTTC	CASSKDSNEQFF
TRBJ2-3	TRBV4-3	.	TRBD2	TGCGCCAGCAGCCCCAGGATAGCGGGCCCCGGGAGGGATACGCAGTATTTT	CASSPRIAGPGRDTQYF
TRBJ1-1	TRBV13	.	.	TGTGCCAGCAGCTTAGCGGCGGCAGGCCCAGACGAAGCTTTCTTT	CASSLAAAGPDEAFF
TRBJ1-1	TRBV4-1	once	TRBD1	TGCGCCAGCAGCCAAGTGGGACAGGTTACAGTAGCTTTCTTT	CASSQVGQVTVAFF
TRBJ1-2	TRBV2	.	.	TGTGCCAGCAGGGTCGGGACCTTCTATGGCTACACCTTC	CASRVGTFYGYTF
TRBJ2-1	TRBV4-1	.	TRBD2	TGCGCCAGCTCCCAAAGCGGGGCCTCCTACAATGAGCAGTTCTTC	CASSQSGASYNEQFF
TRBJ1-5	TRBV27	.	TRBD1	TGTGCCAGCCGTAACAGGGGACCCGATCAGCCCCAGCATTTT	CASRNRGPDQPQHF
TRBJ1-1	TRBV13	.	.	TGTGCCAGCAGCCCCCCGGGGGGGTCTGAAGCTTTCTTT	CASSPPGGSEAFF
TRBJ2-5	TRBV11-2	.	.	TGTGCCAGCAGCTCGGAGTTTAATTCGTACCAAGAGACCCAGTACTTC	CASSSEFNSYQETQYF
TRBJ2-1	TRBV4-2	.	TRBD2	TGTGCCAGCAGCCACCTAGCGGGACCAGCAAATGAGCAGTTCTTC	CASSHLAGPANEQFF
TRBJ1-5	TRBV5-6	.	.	TGTGCCAGCAGCTTGGGAGGGTGGGGGAATCAGCCCCAGCATTTT	CASSLGGWGNQPQHF
TRBJ1-2	TRBV6-1	.	.	TGTGCCAGCAGTGAAGTTGGACGCGGTGCTGGCTACACCTTC	CASSEVGRGAGYTF
TRBJ2-7	TRBV10-3	.	.	TGTGCCATCAGGCTGGAGGACAGCCCCTACGAGCAGTACTTC	CAIRLEDSPYEQYF
TRBJ2-7	TRBV11-2	.	TRBD1	TGTGCCAGCAACTTAGGACAGGCCTACGAGCAGTACTTC	CASNLGQAYEQYF
TRBJ2-1	TRBV27	.	.	TGTGCCAGCAGCCCCCAGCTCAGGCGGACCTACTCCTACAATGAGCAGTTCTTC	CASSPQLRRTYSYNEQFF
TRBJ2-7	TRBV2	once	.	TGTGCCAGCGGGGACCTGCAATCGGTCGAGCAGTACTTC	CASGDLQSVEQYF
TRBJ1-2	TRBV4-3	.	.	TGCGCCAGCAGCCACCTTTTGGGGGGTAGCAACTATGGCTACACCTTC	CASSHLLGGSNYGYTF
TRBJ1-2	TRBV27	once	.	TGTGCCAGCAGCTCTCCTCCGGGGGGTATTGGCTACACCTTC	CASSSPPGGIGYTF
TRBJ2-1	TRBV10-3	.	.	TGTGCCATCAGTGAGTCATGGGAGCGGGCGGGGTACAATGAGCAGTTCTTC	CAISESWERAGYNEQFF
TRBJ2-7	TRBV7-2	.	.	TGTGCCAGCACCTTAGCCCTCGCGGGTGAGCAGTACTTC	CASTLALAGEQYF
TRBJ2-7	TRBV18	.	.	TGTGCCAGCTCACCTCTGGTGCCGGGCTCCTACGAGCAGTACTTC	CASSPLVPGSYEQYF
TRBJ2-3	TRBV28	.	.	TGTGCCAGCAGTTTGCTTAGACAGAATACAGATACGCAGTATTTT	CASSLLRQNTDTQYF
TRBJ2-3	TRBV25-1	.	TRBD1	TGTGCCAGCAGTCTCCGGGACAGGGCTGATGATACGCAGTATTTT	CASSLRDRADDTQYF
TRBJ2-7	TRBV7-2	.	TRBD2	TGTGCCAGCACGGGAGGGGTGGGACTAGCGGGATCCGAGCAGTACTTC	CASTGGVGLAGSEQYF
TRBJ1-2	TRBV16	.	.	TGTGCCAGCAGCCAATATCCCGGTTTCTCCTATGGCTACACCTTC	CASSQYPGFSYGYTF
TRBJ2-7	TRBV6-1	.	.	TGTGCCAGCAGTGAACTCGGACAGCGATACTCCTACGAGCAGTACTTC	CASSELGQRYSYEQYF
TRBJ1-6	TRBV5-6	.	.	TGTGCCAGCAGCTTGGGGACAGCCCTTAATTCACCCCTCCACTTT	CASSLGTALNSPLHF
TRBJ2-1	TRBV5-4	.	TRBD2	TGTGCCAGCAGCCCGAACCGGGGACTAGCGGGAGAAACTAAGGGTGAGCAGTTCTTC	CASSPNRGLAGETKGEQFF
TRBJ2-3	TRBV5-1	.	TRBD2	TGCGCCAGCAGCTCTGAACTAGCGGGAGTAGTAGATACGCAGTATTTT	CASSSELAGVVDTQYF
TRBJ2-1	TRBV10-2	.	.	TGCGCCAGCAGAGGGGACGAATCAAACAATGAGCAGTTCTTC	CASRGDESNNEQFF
TRBJ2-2	TRBV7-9	few	.	TGTGCCAGCGGCGTCGGCACCGGGGAGCTGTTTTTT	CASGVGTGELFF
TRBJ1-2	TRBV6-1	.	.	TGTGCCGGTGGGTCCGCTTCGGGCGGCTACACCTTC	CAGGSASGGYTF
TRBJ1-2	TRBV19	.	TRBD1	TGTGCCAGTAGTGTTTCTCGGACAGGAAGGAATGGCTACACCTTC	CASSVSRTGRNGYTF
TRBJ2-7	TRBV11-3	.	.	TGTGCCAGCAGCTTTCCAGGGAATCCCGAGCAGTACTTC	CASSFPGNPEQYF
TRBJ2-3	TRBV7-3	.	TRBD2	TGTGCCAGCAGCCCAGGAGCCGCGGGAGGGGTGACAGATACGCAGTATTTT	CASSPGAAGGVTDTQYF
TRBJ2-7	TRBV7-9	.	.	TGTGCCAGCACCCGCGCCCCCCGGGAGCAGTACTTC	CASTRAPREQYF
TRBJ2-1	TRBV7-3	once	.	TGTGCCAGCAGCTACGCGGGACCACGAAACAATGAGCAGTTCTTC	CASSYAGPRNNEQFF
TRBJ1-2	TRBV7-9	.	.	TGTGCCAGCAGCTTATTGGGGACCCTCTATGGCTACACCTTC	CASSLLGTLYGYTF
TRBJ2-1	TRBV28	.	.	TGTGCCAGCAACCTTTTCCCCCAGGAGGGTGCGAGTGAGCAGTTCTTC	CASNLFPQEGASEQFF
TRBJ2-1	TRBV7-3	.	.	TGTGCCAGCAGCTTATTTTTTGGAGGTGAGCAGTTCTTC	CASSLFFGGEQFF
TRBJ2-1	TRBV15	.	TRBD2	TGTGCCACCAGCGGGGTGACTAGCGGGGAATGGAGCTCCTACAATGAGCAGTTCTTC	CATSGVTSGEWSSYNEQFF